This T cell receptor beta chain comes out of a study of CD8+ T cells in alopecia areata. Notes on the study in general: Lesional scalp, especially alopecia totalis/universalis, showed higher clonality than normal scalp. Scalp specimens additionally yield sequences from normal skin's resident alphabeta T cells.

Germline assignment: CDR1 SEHNR and CDR2 FQNEAQ (reference sequence). The CDR3 runs to 16 residues. Trimming took 0 bases from V and 6 from J; bases not matched to a gene: 3. To note about this clone: Antigen: not known.

Following RNA extraction, reverse transcription yielded cDNA that acted as the sequencing template. Using immunoSEQ multiplex PCR, the repertoire was profiled, and TCRdb retains in-frame clones only, with some absent. Of around 150,000 clones in the sample, about 54% were seen once. This chain joins TRBV7-9 and TRBJ2-1, with 12 bases lining up with TRBD2. Sample: CD4+ T cells sorted from blood. The sequence came from a human donor in good health. This CDR3 reads CASSLALAGGGNEQFF. DNA for the CDR3: TGTGCCAGCAGCTTAGCACTAGCGGGAGGTGGCAATGAGCAGTTCTTC.